One sample yielded the 21 T cell receptor beta chains listed below, sequenced in a study of beta chain features in type 1 diabetes. As every portion of the isolated RNA was reverse transcribed, the sequencing read expressed TCRB transcripts. Clones were sequenced by immunoSEQ multiplex PCR, and TCRdb holds only the in-frame ones, with some missing. The profile covers around 140,000 clones, with roughly a tenth appearing a single time and roughly 1.3% taken by the ten largest. The sample comprised naive CD4+ T cells from blood. Receptors originate from a man aged 18 to 29 in good health.

The V gene is TRBV6-5, the J gene TRBJ2-5, with TRBD2 identical over 9 bases. The V gene's germline CDR1 is MNHEY and CDR2 SVGAGI. Trimming took 7 bases from V and 5 from J; bases not matched to a gene: 11. The CDR3 has 15 residues. CDR3 residues: CASTRGGGAGETQYF. The CDR3 DNA sequence: TGTGCCAGCACCAGAGGCGGGGGGGCTGGGGAGACCCAGTACTTC.

This clone was seen more than once but under ten times. J is TRBJ2-2 and V is TRBV5-1; D is possibly TRBD1 (6 bases). Trimming removed 1 base at V and 0 bases at J, with 10 bases between. CDR3 length: 16 amino acids. Germline CDR1 reads SGHRS; CDR2 reads YFSETQ. The CDR3 DNA reads TGCGCCAGCAGCTTGTTCGGGACATCGAACACCGGGGAGCTGTTTTTT. Translating gives CASSLFGTSNTGELFF. Complete variable domain (other parts from reference TRBV5-1 and TRBJ2-2): KAGVTQTPRYLIKTRGQQVTLSCSPISGHRSVSWYQQTPGQGLQFLFEYFSETQRNKGNFPGRFSGRQFSNSRSEMNVSTLELGDSALYLCASSLFGTSNTGELFFGEGSRLTVL.

The chain combines TRBV28 with TRBJ1-6, with D perhaps TRBD1 (6 bases). The CDR3 consists of 16 residues. The germline gives CDR1 MDHEN, CDR2 SYDVKM. Deletions cut 8 bases from V and 0 bases from J, with 14 bases between. As DNA, the CDR3 is TGTGCCAGCCAAAGGGGGGGCGGCTCCTATAATTCACCCCTCCACTTT. Its protein is CASQRGGGSYNSPLHF. The full variable domain, its missing parts supplied by reference TRBV28 and TRBJ1-6, is DVKVTQSSRYLVKRTGEKVFLECVQDMDHENMFWYRQDPGLGLRLIYFSYDVKMKEKGDIPEGYSVSREKKERFSLILESASTNQTSMYLCASQRGGGSYNSPLHFGNGTRLTVT.

This clone was counted between two and nine times. The chain recombines TRBV6-5 with TRBJ2-2; 9 positions agree with TRBD2. Per germline, CDR1 MNHEY and CDR2 SVGAGI. The CDR3 totals 13 residues. The V segment lost 8 bases and the J segment 3 bases; nucleotides outside the gene matches: 1. The DNA for the CDR3 is TGTGCCAGCGGACTAGCGCACACCGGGGAGCTGTTTTTT. It yields the protein CASGLAHTGELFF.

This clone was detected only a few times. J is TRBJ2-7 and V is TRBV15; no reliable D call. The CDR3 spans 15 residues. From germline, CDR1 is LNHNV and CDR2 YYDKDF (reference sequence). The ends were cut back, 0 bases at V and 0 bases at J, with 9 bases in the middle. The CDR3 region is CATSRDYDTSYEQYF. Here the CDR3 DNA reads TGTGCCACCAGCAGAGACTACGATACCTCCTACGAGCAGTACTTC. The entire variable domain, with the rest obtained from reference TRBV15 and TRBJ2-7, is as follows: DAMVIQNPRYQVTQFGKPVTLSCSQTLNHNVMYWYQQKSSQAPKLLFHYYDKDFNNEADTPDNFQSRRPNTSFCFLDIRSPGLGDTAMYLCATSRDYDTSYEQYFGPGTRLTVT.

The genes are TRBV5-6 and TRBJ2-7, with 7 positions matching TRBD1. Unmatched junction bases numbered 1, after V lost 4 bases and J lost 3 bases. The V gene's germline CDR1 is SGHDT and CDR2 YYEEEE. This CDR3 region has 12 residues. CDR3 region: CASSGDSYEQYF. CDR3 coding DNA: TGTGCCAGCAGCGGGGACAGCTACGAGCAGTACTTC. Using reference TRBV5-6 and TRBJ2-7 for the parts outside the CDR3, the full variable domain is DAGVTQSPTHLIKTRGQQVTLRCSPKSGHDTVSWYQQALGQGPQFIFQYYEEEERQRGNFPDRFSGHQFPNYSSELNVNALLLGDSALYLCASSGDSYEQYFGPGTRLTVT.

This chain connects TRBV4-2 to TRBJ1-6, with D possibly TRBD1 on 5 matching bases. V was shortened by 5 bases and J by 10 bases, with 18 bases between the two germline ends. Germline CDR1 and CDR2: LGHNA and YNFKEQ. The CDR3 contains 15 residues. CDR3 coding DNA: TGTGCCAGCAGCTTGGCAGGGACTGGGGAATCACCCCTCCACTTT. Its translation: CASSLAGTGESPLHF.

The V and J genes are TRBV7-2 and TRBJ1-6; D unresolved. Germline V gene lookup returns CDR1 SGHTA and CDR2 FQGNSA. V lost 5 bases to trimming and J lost 10 bases, with 12 bases between them. The CDR3 is made up of 13 amino acids. The CDR3 protein is CASSPRVRSPLHF. The CDR3 DNA reads as TGTGCCAGCAGCCCGAGGGTCCGGTCACCCCTCCACTTT.

The V gene is TRBV27, the J gene TRBJ1-4; the match to TRBD1 covers 7 bases. CDR1 MNHEY and CDR2 SMNVEV come from the germline V gene (reference sequence). This CDR3 contains 13 residues. After removal of 1 base from V and 13 bases from J, the junction contained 6 bases not matched to a gene. CDR3: CASSLYQQGILFF. As DNA, the CDR3 is TGTGCCAGCAGTTTATATCAACAGGGGATACTGTTTTTT.

This chain uses TRBV11-2 with TRBJ2-5; 10 bases are shared with TRBD1. The CDR3 is made up of 15 amino acids. Germline values: CDR1 SGHAT, CDR2 FQNNGV. The J segment lost 4 bases and the V segment lost 5 bases, leaving 7 bases of the junction unmatched. CDR3 DNA sequence: TGTGCCAGCAGCAAGGGACAGGGGACAGGAGAGACCCAGTACTTC. This gives the protein CASSKGQGTGETQYF.

The rearrangement links TRBV27 to TRBJ2-5, with 11 bases matching TRBD2. The ends lost 3 bases at V and 11 bases at J; junction bases unmatched: 8. The length of the CDR3 is 14 residues. Per the germline V gene, CDR1 is MNHEY and CDR2 is SMNVEV (reference sequence). CDR3 nucleotide sequence: TGTGCCAGCAGTTTTAGCGGGGGGGCCGGGGAGCAGTACTTC. This codes for CASSFSGGAGEQYF.

This chain uses TRBV19 with TRBJ1-5; 8 bases line up with TRBD1. From germline, CDR1 is LNHDA and CDR2 SQIVND (reference sequence). Unmatched junction bases numbered 13, after V lost 10 bases and J lost 5 bases. The CDR3 is 15 residues long. DNA for the CDR3: TGTGCCACAAAGCCCGGACAGGGAAGATATCAGCCCCAGCATTTT. This gives the protein CATKPGQGRYQPQHF.

This clone was counted between two and nine times. The chain joins TRBV20-1 to TRBJ2-7; TRBD1 is a possible D gene (6 bases). The CDR3 has 11 residues. Germline V lookup: CDR1 DFQATT, CDR2 SNEGSKA (reference sequence). V dropped 6 bases and J dropped 6 bases, with 12 bases sitting between them. The CDR3 region has the DNA TGCAGTGCCGCAGACAGGATCGAGCAGTACTTC. As protein: CSAADRIEQYF.

The rearrangement uses TRBV10-3 and TRBJ2-3; 7 positions match TRBD1. The CDR3 runs to 15 residues. Unmatched junction bases numbered 7, after V lost 5 bases and J lost 2 bases. CDR1 ENHRY and CDR2 SYGVKD come from the germline V gene. CDR3 DNA: TGTGCCATCAGTATCAGGACAGGACCCACAGATACGCAGTATTTT. Its protein is CAISIRTGPTDTQYF.

This clone was counted at least ten times. The V gene is TRBV5-6, the J gene TRBJ2-3; 12 positions agree with TRBD2. The CDR3 runs 15 residues. Looked up from germline, CDR1 is SGHDT and CDR2 is YYEEEE. V shed 5 bases and J 1 base; nucleotides not matched to a gene: 2. The CDR3 region is CASRRLAGGTDTQYF. CDR3 coding DNA: TGTGCCAGCAGAAGACTAGCGGGGGGCACAGATACGCAGTATTTT.

The table lists this clone with a few counts. The chain links TRBV5-1 to TRBJ2-3; maybe TRBD1 (6 bases). The CDR3 covers 15 residues. Trimming left V 0 bases short and J 6 bases short, with 14 bases between. The germline V gene encodes CDR1 SGHRS and CDR2 YFSETQ. The CDR3: CASSLDGGPTDTQYF. The CDR3 bases are TGCGCCAGCAGCTTGGATGGGGGCCCCACGGATACGCAGTATTTT.

This clone has just a few counts. The genes are TRBV6-5 and TRBJ2-3; D may be TRBD2 (6 bases). Germline V CDR1 and CDR2: MNHEY, SVGAGI. The CDR3 spans 16 residues. Trimming cost V 2 bases and J 0 bases, with 12 bases left between them. DNA for the CDR3: TGTGCCAGCAGTTACGAGGGACTGTCTAGCACAGATACGCAGTATTTT. Translating it yields CASSYEGLSSTDTQYF.

CDR3 in amino acids: CASSKEGLAGFNEQFF. CDR3 nucleotide sequence: TGCGCCAGCAGCAAAGAGGGACTAGCGGGGTTCAATGAGCAGTTCTTC. V is TRBV5-1 and J is TRBJ2-1; TRBD2 agrees at 13 bases. Trimming took 4 bases from V and 6 from J; bases not matched to a gene: 7. Per germline, CDR1 SGHRS and CDR2 YFSETQ. The CDR3 sequence is 16 residues long.

The V gene is TRBV2, the J gene TRBJ1-5; TRBD1 matches at 8 bases. CDR1 is SNHLY and CDR2 is FYNNEI in the germline V gene. Trimming at V came to 5 bases and at J to 3 bases, leaving 6 bases not matched to a gene. The CDR3 has 15 residues. The CDR3 is CASSPGDRSNQPQHF. The CDR3 coding sequence is TGTGCCAGCAGTCCTGGGGACAGGTCCAATCAGCCCCAGCATTTT.

This clone has more than one count but fewer than ten. V gene TRBV28 combines with J gene TRBJ2-1; 11 bases fit TRBD1. Trimming took 6 bases from V and 9 from J; bases not matched to a gene: 7. The CDR3 contains 14 residues. Germline CDR1 MDHEN, CDR2 SYDVKM. The CDR3 region has the DNA TGTGCCAGCAGGGGTTGGACAGGGGGCCGTGAGCAGTTCTTC. As protein: CASRGWTGGREQFF.

This clone was observed a handful of times. The V call is TRBV11-2, the J call TRBJ2-7; 9 bases map to TRBD1. The germline V gene encodes CDR1 SGHAT and CDR2 FQNNGV. The CDR3 has 16 amino acids. With 2 bases clipped from V and 5 bases from J, the junction kept 10 bases outside the gene matches. CDR3 protein: CASSLYMGQGGHEQYF. The CDR3 DNA follows: TGTGCCAGCAGCTTATATATGGGACAGGGTGGGCACGAGCAGTACTTC.